This TCR beta chain was sequenced during a study of T cells after yellow fever vaccination. They built TCR cDNA with 5'RACE template switching, a step that put in a universal primer site and UMIs. Via MiXCR, TCRdb re-called the 5' RACE reads, giving one row per CDR3 protein. The sample has around 300,000 distinct CDR3 sequences, roughly 13% seen once; the top ten hold 0.5% to 0.6%. V gave up 3 bases and J gave up 8 bases; unmatched junction bases: 7. The CDR3 extends over 15 amino acids. The germline V gene encodes CDR1 MDHEN and CDR2 SYDVKM. Study findings and constraints: In post-booster samples, most primary-vaccination clones reappeared (approximately 96% CD4, 88% CD8). FACS-sorted repertoires might harbor abundant contaminating clonotypes from the bulk population. Across the CD4 and CD8 compartments, a small share of clonotypes was present in both.

This clonotype was counted a few times. No antigen is known for it. This sequence was found in a man aged 30 to 45 who received the YFV17D yellow fever vaccine. This specimen consisted of CD4+ T cells sorted from PBMCs, obtained 45 days after the yellow fever booster vaccination. The V and J genes are TRBV28 and TRBJ2-6, with TRBD1 matching 7 bases. CDR3 sequence: CASSFPTGSTNVLTF. CDR3 bases: TGTGCCAGCAGTTTCCCGACAGGGTCGACCAACGTCCTGACTTTC.